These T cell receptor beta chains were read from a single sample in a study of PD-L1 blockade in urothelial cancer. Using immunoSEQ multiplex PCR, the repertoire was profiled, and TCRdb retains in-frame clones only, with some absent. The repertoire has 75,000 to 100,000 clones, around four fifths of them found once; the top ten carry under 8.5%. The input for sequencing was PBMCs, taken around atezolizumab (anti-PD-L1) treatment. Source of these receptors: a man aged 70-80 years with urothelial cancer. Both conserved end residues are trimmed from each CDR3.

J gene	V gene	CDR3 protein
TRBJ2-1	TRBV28	ASSLAGDNEQF
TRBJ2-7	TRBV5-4	ASTPEAGGYEQY
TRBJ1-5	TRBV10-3	AISGGQTTNQPQH
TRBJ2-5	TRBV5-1	ASGPKGQKGTQY
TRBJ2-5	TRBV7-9	ASSSGGTGETQY
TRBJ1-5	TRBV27	ASSLSGVNQPQH
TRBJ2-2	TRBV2	ASGQGPNTGELF
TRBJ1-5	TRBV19	ASSTPSRRGKPQH
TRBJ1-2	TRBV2	ASSAQGPLSYGYT
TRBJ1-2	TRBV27	ASSGGEGVVGYT
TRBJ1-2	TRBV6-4	ASILPGLPDYGYT
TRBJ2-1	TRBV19	ASSISVIRNEQF
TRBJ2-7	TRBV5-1	ASSSAPGTGAYEQY
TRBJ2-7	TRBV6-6	ASRHQNRGLAGQQY
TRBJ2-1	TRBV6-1	ASTGQGAINEQF
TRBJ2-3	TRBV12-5	ASGLTSYTDTQY
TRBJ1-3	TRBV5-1	ASSEGGSGNTIY
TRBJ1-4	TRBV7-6	ASGRGNEKLF
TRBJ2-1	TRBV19	ASSRGGSFPYNEQF
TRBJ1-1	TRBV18	ASSHDGQQNTEAF
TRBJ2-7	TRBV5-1	ASSVEVGAYEQY
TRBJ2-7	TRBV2	ASSEAQIRGGEQY
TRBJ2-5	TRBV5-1	ATSQQESQETQY
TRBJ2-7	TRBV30	AWSVGPTGEQY
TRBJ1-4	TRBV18	ASSSTVEKEKLF
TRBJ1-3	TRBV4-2	ASSQGGGQNTIY
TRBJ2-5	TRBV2	ASRDRDQTQY
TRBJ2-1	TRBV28	ASSARTSWGSYNEQF
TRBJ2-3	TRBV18	ASSPGTPGTDTQY
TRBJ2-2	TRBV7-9	ASKTGNTGELF
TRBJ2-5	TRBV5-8	ASSPPEWETQY
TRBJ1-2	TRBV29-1	SVEPDRGPNYGYT
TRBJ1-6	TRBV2	ASNGNGRGPLH
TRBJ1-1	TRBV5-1	ASSLTGVMNTEAF
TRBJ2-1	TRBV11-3	ASSLYSHNEQF
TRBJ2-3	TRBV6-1	ASSEGGIQDTQY
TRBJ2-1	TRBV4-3	ASSLRGSGYSYNEQF
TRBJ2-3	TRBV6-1	ASSDRRGGTDTQY
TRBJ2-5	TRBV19	ASSPTGVGTQY
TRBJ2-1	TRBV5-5	ASSLAGTSGDGNEQF
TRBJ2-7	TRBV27	ASSFSSGGAGAQY